This T cell receptor (beta chain) came from a study of T cells in Graves' hyperthyroidism and ophthalmopathy. Over 8 ml fresh peripheral blood yielded the PBMCs. This clonotype appeared many times. RNA transcripts provided the source from which TCR beta CDR3 regions were amplified. Researchers ran a first-round RT-PCR on the TCR CDR3 using the HTBI primer set. TCRdb reanalysed the multiplex PCR reads using MiXCR and keeps one entry per CDR3 protein. The sample lists 250,000 to 300,000 distinct CDR3 sequences; about 13% were seen once. Germline CDR1 PRHDT, CDR2 FYEKMQ (reference sequence). Trimming cost V 4 bases and J 2 bases; bases outside gene matches: 12. The CDR3 extends over 17 amino acids.

The sample comprised blood. The chain uses TRBV13 and TRBJ2-3; 7 bases are shared with TRBD1. This clonotype originated in a woman between 40 and 55 years old with Graves' hyperthyroidism. The CDR3 DNA follows: TGTGCCAGCAGCTGGTCCTCGGGACAGCCGATCACAGATACGCAGTATTTT. Its protein is CASSWSSGQPITDTQYF. Complete variable domain (other parts from reference TRBV13 and TRBJ2-3): AAGVIQSPRHLIKEKRETATLKCYPIPRHDTVYWYQQGPGQDPQFLISFYEKMQSDKGSIPDRFSAQQFSDYHSELNMSSLELGDSALYFCASSWSSGQPITDTQYFGPGTRLTVL.